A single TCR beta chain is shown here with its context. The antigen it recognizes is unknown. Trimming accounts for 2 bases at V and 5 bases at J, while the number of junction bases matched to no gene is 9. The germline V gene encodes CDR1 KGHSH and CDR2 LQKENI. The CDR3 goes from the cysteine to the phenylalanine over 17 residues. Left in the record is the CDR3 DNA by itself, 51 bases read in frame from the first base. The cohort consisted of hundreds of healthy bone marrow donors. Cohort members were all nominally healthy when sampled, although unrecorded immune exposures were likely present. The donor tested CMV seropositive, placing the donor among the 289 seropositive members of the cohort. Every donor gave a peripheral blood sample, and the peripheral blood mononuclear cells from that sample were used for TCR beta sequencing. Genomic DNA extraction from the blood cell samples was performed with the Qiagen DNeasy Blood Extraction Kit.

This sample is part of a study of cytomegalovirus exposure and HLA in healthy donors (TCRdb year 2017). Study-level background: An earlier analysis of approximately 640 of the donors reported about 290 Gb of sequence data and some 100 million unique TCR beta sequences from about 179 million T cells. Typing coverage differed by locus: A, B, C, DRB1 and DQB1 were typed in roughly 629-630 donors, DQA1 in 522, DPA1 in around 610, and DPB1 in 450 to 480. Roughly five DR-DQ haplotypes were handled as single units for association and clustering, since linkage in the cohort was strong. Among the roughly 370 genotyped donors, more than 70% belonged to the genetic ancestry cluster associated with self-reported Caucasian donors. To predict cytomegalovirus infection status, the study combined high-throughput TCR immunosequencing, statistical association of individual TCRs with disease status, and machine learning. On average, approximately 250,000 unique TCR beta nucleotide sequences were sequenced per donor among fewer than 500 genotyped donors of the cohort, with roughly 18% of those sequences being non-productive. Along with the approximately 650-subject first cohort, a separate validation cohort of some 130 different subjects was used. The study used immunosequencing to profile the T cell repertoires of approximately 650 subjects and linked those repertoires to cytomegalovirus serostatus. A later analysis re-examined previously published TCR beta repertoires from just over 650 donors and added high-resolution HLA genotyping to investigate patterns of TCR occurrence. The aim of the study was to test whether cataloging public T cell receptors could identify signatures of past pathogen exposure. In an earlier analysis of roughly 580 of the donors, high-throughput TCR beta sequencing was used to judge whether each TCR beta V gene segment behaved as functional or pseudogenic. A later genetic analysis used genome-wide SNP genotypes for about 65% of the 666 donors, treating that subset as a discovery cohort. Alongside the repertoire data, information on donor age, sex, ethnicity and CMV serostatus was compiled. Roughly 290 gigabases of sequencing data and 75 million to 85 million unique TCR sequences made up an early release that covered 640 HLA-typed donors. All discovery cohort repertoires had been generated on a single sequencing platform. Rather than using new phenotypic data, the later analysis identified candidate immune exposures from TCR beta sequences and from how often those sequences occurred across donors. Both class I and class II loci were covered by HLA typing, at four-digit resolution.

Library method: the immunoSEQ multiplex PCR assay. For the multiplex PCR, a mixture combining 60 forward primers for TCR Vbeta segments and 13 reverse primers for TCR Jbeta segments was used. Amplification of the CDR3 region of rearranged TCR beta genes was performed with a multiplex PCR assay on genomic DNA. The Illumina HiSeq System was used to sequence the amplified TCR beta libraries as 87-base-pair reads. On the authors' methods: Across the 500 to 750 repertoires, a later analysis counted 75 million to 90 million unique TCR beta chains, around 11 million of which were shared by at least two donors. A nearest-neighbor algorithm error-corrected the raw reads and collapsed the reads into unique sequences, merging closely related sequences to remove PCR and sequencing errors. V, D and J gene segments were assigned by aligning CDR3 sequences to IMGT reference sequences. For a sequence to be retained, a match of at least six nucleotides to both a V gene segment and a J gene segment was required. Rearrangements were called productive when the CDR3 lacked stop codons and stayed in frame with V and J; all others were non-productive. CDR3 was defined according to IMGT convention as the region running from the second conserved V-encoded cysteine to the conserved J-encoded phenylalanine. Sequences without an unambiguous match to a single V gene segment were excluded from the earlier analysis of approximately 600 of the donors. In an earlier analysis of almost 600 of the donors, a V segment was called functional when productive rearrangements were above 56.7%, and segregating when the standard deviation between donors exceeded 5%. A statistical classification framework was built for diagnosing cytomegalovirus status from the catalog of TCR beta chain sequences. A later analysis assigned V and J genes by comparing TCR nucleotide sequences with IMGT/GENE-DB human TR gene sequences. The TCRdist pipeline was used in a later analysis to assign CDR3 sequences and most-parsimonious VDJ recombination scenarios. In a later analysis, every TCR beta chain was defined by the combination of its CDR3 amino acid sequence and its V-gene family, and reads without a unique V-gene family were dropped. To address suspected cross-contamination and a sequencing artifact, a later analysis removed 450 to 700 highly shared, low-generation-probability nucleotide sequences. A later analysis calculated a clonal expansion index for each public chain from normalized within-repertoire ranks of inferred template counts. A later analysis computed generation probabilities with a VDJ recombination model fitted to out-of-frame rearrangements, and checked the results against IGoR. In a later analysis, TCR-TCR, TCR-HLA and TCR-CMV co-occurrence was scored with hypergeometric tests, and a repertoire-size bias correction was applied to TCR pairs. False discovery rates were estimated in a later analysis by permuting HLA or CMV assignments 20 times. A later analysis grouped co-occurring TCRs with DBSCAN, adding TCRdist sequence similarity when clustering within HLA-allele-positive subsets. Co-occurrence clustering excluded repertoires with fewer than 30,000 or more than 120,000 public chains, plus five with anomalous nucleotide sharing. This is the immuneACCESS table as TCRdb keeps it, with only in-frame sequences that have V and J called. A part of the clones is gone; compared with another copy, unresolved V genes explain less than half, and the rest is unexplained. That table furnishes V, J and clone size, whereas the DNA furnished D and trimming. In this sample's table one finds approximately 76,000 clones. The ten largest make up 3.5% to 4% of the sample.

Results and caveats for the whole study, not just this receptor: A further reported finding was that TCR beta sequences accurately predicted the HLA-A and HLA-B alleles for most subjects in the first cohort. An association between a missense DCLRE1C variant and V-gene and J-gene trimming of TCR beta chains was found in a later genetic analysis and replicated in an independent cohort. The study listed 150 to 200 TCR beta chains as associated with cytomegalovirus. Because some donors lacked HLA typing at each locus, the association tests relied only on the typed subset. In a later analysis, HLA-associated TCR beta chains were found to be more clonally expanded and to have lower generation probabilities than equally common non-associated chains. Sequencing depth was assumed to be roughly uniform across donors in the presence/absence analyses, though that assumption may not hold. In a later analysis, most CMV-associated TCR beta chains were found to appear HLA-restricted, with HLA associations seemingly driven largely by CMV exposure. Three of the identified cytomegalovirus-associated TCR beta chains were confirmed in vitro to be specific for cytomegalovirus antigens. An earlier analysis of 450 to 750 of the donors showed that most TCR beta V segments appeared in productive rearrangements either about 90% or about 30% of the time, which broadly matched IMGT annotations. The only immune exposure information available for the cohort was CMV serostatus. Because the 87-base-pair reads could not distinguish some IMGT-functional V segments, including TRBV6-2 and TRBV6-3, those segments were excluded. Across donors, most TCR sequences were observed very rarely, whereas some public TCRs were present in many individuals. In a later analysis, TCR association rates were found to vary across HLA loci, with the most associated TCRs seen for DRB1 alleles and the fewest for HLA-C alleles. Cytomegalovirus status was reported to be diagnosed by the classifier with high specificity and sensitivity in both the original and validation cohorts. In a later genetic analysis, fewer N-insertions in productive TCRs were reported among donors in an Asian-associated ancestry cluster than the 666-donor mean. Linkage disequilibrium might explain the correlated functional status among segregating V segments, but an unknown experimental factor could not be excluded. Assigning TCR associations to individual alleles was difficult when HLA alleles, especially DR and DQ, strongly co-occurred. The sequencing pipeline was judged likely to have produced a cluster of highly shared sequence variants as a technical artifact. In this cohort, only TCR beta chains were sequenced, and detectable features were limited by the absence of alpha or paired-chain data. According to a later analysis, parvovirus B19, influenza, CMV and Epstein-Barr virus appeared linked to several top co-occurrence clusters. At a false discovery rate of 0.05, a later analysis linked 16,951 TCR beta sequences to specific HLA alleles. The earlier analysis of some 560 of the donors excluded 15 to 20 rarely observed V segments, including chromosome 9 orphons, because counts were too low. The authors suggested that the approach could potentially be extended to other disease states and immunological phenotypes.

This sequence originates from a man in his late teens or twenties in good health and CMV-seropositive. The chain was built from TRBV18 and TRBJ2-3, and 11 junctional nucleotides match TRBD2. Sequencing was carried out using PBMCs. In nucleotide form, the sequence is TGTGCCAGCTCACCAAGCCTAGCGGGAGGTAGTGGAGATACGCAGTATTTT. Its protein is CASSPSLAGGSGDTQYF.